These T cell receptor beta chains were read from a single sample in a study of Ad26.COV2.S vaccination and SARS-CoV-2 variants. Libraries were prepared by immunoSEQ multiplex PCR; TCRdb keeps only in-frame clonotypes and omits some of them. The data show roughly 300,000 clones, roughly 89% seen once. Sequencing was performed on peripheral blood, taken in a trial of Ad26.COV2.S vaccine versus placebo. The source is a person aged 18-60 years who received the Ad26.COV2.S COVID-19 vaccine or a placebo. The conserved cysteine and the conserved F or W are not part of the CDR3 here. D genes are given only for firm matches.

V: TRBV19
D: NA
J: TRBJ1-6
CDR3: ASSLRDSPLH

V: TRBV4-3
D: NA
J: TRBJ1-1
CDR3: ASSQDRGGGGNTEAF

V: TRBV27
D: TRBD2
J: TRBJ2-7
CDR3: ASSLEGTSDYEQY

V: TRBV15
D: NA
J: TRBJ1-5
CDR3: ATSRDFRVRQPQH

V: TRBV3-1/TRBV3-2
D: NA
J: TRBJ2-2
CDR3: ASSQSDSTGELF

V: TRBV19
D: NA
J: TRBJ2-7
CDR3: ASSIGFGTPYGVSYEQY

V: TRBV5-4
D: NA
J: TRBJ2-5
CDR3: ASGKGGSETQY

V: TRBV6-4
D: NA
J: TRBJ2-2
CDR3: ASSAASPPNTGELF

V: TRBV3-1/TRBV3-2
D: NA
J: TRBJ2-1
CDR3: ASSHSNQGNEQF

V: TRBV29-1
D: NA
J: TRBJ1-3
CDR3: SVEDKGSGNTIY